This TCR beta chain came from a study of blood T cell repertoires in COVID-19. The CDR3 spans 16 residues. The V and J ends lost 1 base and 9 bases respectively, with 17 bases between them. Germline V CDR1 and CDR2: SGHKS, YYEKEE (reference sequence). Method: immunoSEQ multiplex PCR; TCRdb's copy keeps in-frame clones and lacks some. This sample has roughly 80,000 clones, with around 90% found just once. This clone was counted a single time. J is TRBJ1-6 and V is TRBV5-5; D not resolved. This receptor was obtained from a man in his fifties or sixties with active COVID-19. Sequenced input: peripheral blood. CDR3 amino acids: CASSLSLPANGSPLHF. DNA for the CDR3: TGTGCCAGCAGCTTGTCTTTACCAGCGAACGGTTCACCCCTCCACTTT.